Presented here are 18 T cell receptor beta chains from one specimen sequenced in a study of blood T cell repertoires in COVID-19. Sequenced by immunoSEQ multiplex PCR; TCRdb stores in-frame clones only, minus some. The sample yields about 200,000 clones, approximately 83% seen once. The sample was PBMCs or T cells enriched from blood (not recorded which). The origin of the receptors is a woman aged 40 to 50 with acute COVID-19.

V usage is TRBV28 and J usage is TRBJ1-2; 7 bases are shared with TRBD1. The CDR3 loop spans 12 amino acids. The V gene end was trimmed by 7 bases and the J gene end by 5 bases; junction bases not matched to a gene: 4. Germline V CDR1 and CDR2: MDHEN, SYDVKM. CDR3: CASNRQGYGYTF. CDR3 in DNA: TGTGCCAGCAATAGACAGGGTTATGGCTACACCTTC.

The rearrangement links TRBV3-1 (or the pseudogene TRBV3-2) to TRBJ2-5, with D maybe TRBD2 (6 bases). CDR1 and CDR2 from the germline V gene are LGHDT and YNNKEL (reference sequence). The V end lost 1 base, the J end lost 5 bases, and 14 bases lay between the germline ends. This CDR3 has 15 amino acids. Here the CDR3 reads CASSQGPNSGETQYF. CDR3 nucleotides: TGTGCCAGCAGCCAAGGTCCGAACAGCGGGGAGACCCAGTACTTC.

The CDR3 loop reads CASSLGLVYNEQFF. The CDR3 bases are TGCGCCAGCAGCCTGGGACTAGTCTACAATGAGCAGTTCTTC. The rearrangement links TRBV5-1 to TRBJ2-1, with 8 bases that match TRBD2. After removal of 4 bases from V and 3 bases from J, the junction contained 3 bases not matched to a gene. Germline V gene sequence: CDR1 SGHRS, CDR2 YFSETQ. CDR3 length equals 14 residues.

The genes are TRBV6-5 and TRBJ1-6, with 9 nucleotides matching TRBD1. The CDR3 consists of 14 residues. Trimming at V came to 6 bases and at J to 8 bases, leaving 5 bases not matched to a gene. Germline CDR1 MNHEY, CDR2 SVGAGI. The CDR3 region is CASSRDRGYSPLHF. CDR3 DNA: TGTGCCAGCAGCCGCGACAGGGGGTATTCACCCCTCCACTTT.

This clone was recorded once. The chain links TRBV7-9 to TRBJ2-1; weak D call: TRBD1 (5 bases). V lost 8 bases and J 0 bases, leaving 8 bases between the germline ends. The CDR3 sequence is 13 residues long. Looked up from germline, CDR1 is SEHNR and CDR2 is FQNEAQ (reference sequence). In DNA, the CDR3 is TGTGCCAGCCAAGACAGCTCCTACAATGAGCAGTTCTTC. Amino acids: CASQDSSYNEQFF.

The chain uses TRBV5-4 and TRBJ1-2; 7 bases are a match to TRBD1. The V gene's germline CDR1 is SGHNT and CDR2 YYREEE (reference sequence). The J segment lost 7 bases and the V segment lost 0 bases, leaving 3 bases of the junction unmatched. This CDR3 has 13 amino acids. The CDR3 loop reads CASSLDRGLGYTF. The CDR3 coding sequence is TGTGCCAGCAGCTTGGACAGGGGTCTTGGCTACACCTTC.

This sequence joins TRBV7-3 and TRBJ2-1, with 8 nucleotides matching TRBD1. Looked up from germline, CDR1 is SGHTA and CDR2 is FQGTGA. The trim removed 5 bases at V and 4 bases at J, leaving 7 bases unmatched. The CDR3 has 15 residues. CDR3 sequence: CASSQEGQVYNEQFF. The DNA for the CDR3 is TGTGCCAGCAGCCAAGAGGGACAGGTATACAATGAGCAGTTCTTC.

This chain connects TRBV10-3 to TRBJ2-1; 11 positions agree with TRBD2. CDR3 length: 20 amino acids. Germline CDR1 is ENHRY and CDR2 is SYGVKD. Germline trimming cut 3 bases from V and 2 bases from J; bases unmatched to any gene: 15. CDR3 in amino acids: CAISDHSNLLAGETYNEQFF. The CDR3 DNA reads TGTGCCATCAGTGATCACTCGAATTTACTAGCGGGAGAGACCTACAATGAGCAGTTCTTC.

As to this clone: The junction does not match germline at one end; this may be a read error. The CDR3 region is CSVVLRENPGELFF. DNA for the CDR3: TGCAGCGTTGTATTGCGGGAGAACCCCGGGGAGCTGTTTTTT. The gene calls are TRBV29-1 and TRBJ2-2; 7 nucleotides align to TRBD2. The CDR3 length is 14 residues. In germline, CDR1 is SQVTM, CDR2 ANQGSEA.

This chain joins TRBV7-9 and TRBJ1-2; no clear D. Trimming cost V 10 bases and J 6 bases, with 9 bases left between them. Germline CDR1 is SEHNR and CDR2 is FQNEAQ (reference sequence). This CDR3 comprises 10 residues. The CDR3, as DNA: TGTGCCATTACCAGAAATGGCTACACCTTC. Amino acids: CAITRNGYTF.

The gene calls are TRBV27 and TRBJ2-1; TRBD2 aligns across 11 bases. Per the germline V gene, CDR1 is MNHEY and CDR2 is SMNVEV (reference sequence). CDR3 length equals 17 residues. V shed 6 bases, J shed 2 bases, and the junction held 9 bases outside the gene matches. CDR3 region: CASSSEGGLAAYNEQFF. The DNA for the CDR3 is TGTGCCAGCAGCTCTGAGGGGGGACTAGCGGCCTACAATGAGCAGTTCTTC.

The genes are TRBV28 and TRBJ2-7, with D unclear. The germline V and J ends were trimmed by 7 bases and 3 bases, with 13 bases remaining between them. CDR1 is MDHEN and CDR2 is SYDVKM in the germline V gene. The CDR3 length is 13 residues. CDR3 bases: TGTGCCAGCATTCCGACGGAGAGCTACGAGCAGTACTTC. This codes for CASIPTESYEQYF.

The chain employs TRBV3-1 (or the pseudogene TRBV3-2) and TRBJ2-7; maybe TRBD1 (5 bases). Germline loops: CDR1 LGHDT, CDR2 YNNKEL (reference sequence). V lost 4 bases to trimming and J lost 5 bases, with 15 bases between them. The CDR3 is made up of 14 amino acids. The DNA for the CDR3 is TGTGCCAGCAGCCGTAGCAGGGAAATCCACGAGCAGTACTTC. As protein: CASSRSREIHEQYF.

The gene calls are TRBV27 and TRBJ1-1; tentative D call: TRBD1 (5 bases). The V gene lost 6 bases and the J gene lost 5 bases, with 13 bases spanning the gap. Looked up from germline, CDR1 is MNHEY and CDR2 is SMNVEV (reference sequence). This CDR3 has 13 amino acids. The CDR3 region has the DNA TGTGCCAGCAGGGGCCCGGGGGGGACTGAAGCTTTCTTT. Its translation is CASRGPGGTEAFF.

The CDR3, as DNA: TGCGCCAGCAGCCAAGTTCAGGGTAGCAATCAGCCCCAGCATTTT. Translated: CASSQVQGSNQPQHF. V and J are TRBV4-1 and TRBJ1-5, with D possibly TRBD1 on 5 matching bases. This CDR3 contains 15 residues. CDR1 and CDR2 (germline): MGHRA, YSYEKL. With 1 base removed from V and 0 bases from J, the gap between germline ends came to 7 bases.

This clone was detected a few times. V usage is TRBV25-1 and J usage is TRBJ1-2; D ambiguous. The V gene lost 4 bases and the J gene lost 7 bases, with 16 bases spanning the gap. The germline V gene encodes CDR1 MGHDK and CDR2 SYGVNS. The CDR3 totals 14 residues. CDR3 residues: CASSGHSASAGYTF. The DNA of the CDR3 is TGTGCCAGCAGTGGACACAGTGCCTCGGCTGGCTACACCTTC.

This sequence joins TRBV6-2 or TRBV6-3 and TRBJ2-7, with TRBD1 as a possible D gene (6 bases). Germline CDR1 reads MNHEY; CDR2 reads SVGEGT. V gave up 4 bases and J gave up 3 bases, with 13 bases separating them. The CDR3 length is 14 residues. CDR3 protein: CASSWFQGLYEQYF. The CDR3 DNA follows: TGTGCCAGCAGTTGGTTCCAGGGGCTCTACGAGCAGTACTTC.

The rearrangement links TRBV28 to TRBJ2-1; D unclear. V gave up 4 bases and J gave up 10 bases, with 14 bases separating them. The CDR3 spans 13 residues. Per germline, CDR1 MDHEN and CDR2 SYDVKM. CDR3 in DNA: TGTGCCAGCAGTTCCCCGAGACTCTGGGAGCAGTTCTTC. Encoded protein: CASSSPRLWEQFF.